Presented here are 14 T cell receptor beta chains from one specimen sequenced in a study of a mutant IDH1 vaccine in newly diagnosed glioma. Documented time point: week 35, safety follow-up. Doses consisted of 300 ug of mutant IDH1 20-mer peptide each, paired with topical imiquimod. Sequencing was performed with immunoSEQ multiplex PCR; in TCRdb, only in-frame clones are kept and a portion is missing. The table lists about 46,000 clones, 85% to 95% of them singletons, with more than 2% in the top ten. Their antigen targets remain unknown. The input for sequencing was PBMCs, taken from a glioma patient whose treatment included an IDH1 peptide vaccine. These receptor sequences come from a man aged 50-60 years with glioma.

V gene TRBV5-4 combines with J gene TRBJ2-3; D remains unclear. CDR3 length: 15 amino acids. Per germline, CDR1 SGHNT and CDR2 YYREEE (reference sequence). Trimming shortened V by 4 bases and J by 1 base, and 13 bases separated the two germline ends. The CDR3 loop reads CASSPDGSRTDTQYF. The DNA for the CDR3 is TGTGCCAGCAGCCCTGACGGCTCGCGCACAGATACGCAGTATTTT.

This chain joins TRBV7-2 and TRBJ1-5; D remains ambiguous. Germline V lookup: CDR1 SGHTA, CDR2 FQGNSA. V lost 5 bases to trimming and J lost 7 bases, with 18 bases between them. The CDR3 is 15 amino acids. CDR3 coding DNA: TGTGCCAGCAGCGCCGGACTGGCGGGCGGGCAGCCCCAGCATTTT. This sequence encodes CASSAGLAGGQPQHF. Full variable domain (remainder filled in from reference TRBV7-2 and TRBJ1-5): GAGVSQSPSNKVTEKGKDVELRCDPISGHTALYWYRQSLGQGLEFLIYFQGNSAPDKSGLPSDRFSAERTGGSVSTLTIQRTQQEDSAVYLCASSAGLAGGQPQHFGDGTRLSIL.

J is TRBJ2-5 and V is TRBV7-9; 8 bases match TRBD2. Germline CDR1 reads SEHNR; CDR2 reads FQNEAQ (reference sequence). V was pared by 1 base and J by 3 bases, with 13 bases of the junction left unmatched. The CDR3 runs 18 residues. The DNA for the CDR3 is TGTGCCAGCAGCTTAGTCCGGGGGGGCCTCTGGTTAGAAGAGACCCAGTACTTC. This gives the protein CASSLVRGGLWLEETQYF.

The chain carries TRBV5-4 and TRBJ1-1, with 7 bases identical to TRBD1. The CDR3 runs to 13 residues. Per germline, CDR1 SGHNT and CDR2 YYREEE (reference sequence). V gave up 4 bases and J gave up 6 bases; unmatched junction bases: 6. In nucleotides, the CDR3 is TGTGCCAGCAGCCCCGACAGGGTCGCTGAAGCTTTCTTT. Its translation is CASSPDRVAEAFF.

This clone was seen more than once but under ten times. This chain joins TRBV12-5 and TRBJ1-6; weak D call: TRBD1 (5 bases). The CDR3 is made up of 14 amino acids. V gave up 6 bases and J gave up 16 bases, with 22 bases separating them. CDR1 and CDR2 from the germline V gene are LGHNT and FRNRAP. The CDR3 protein is CASGYGQGIGELHF. DNA of the CDR3: TGTGCTAGTGGGTACGGTCAGGGAATAGGAGAACTCCACTTT.

The chain has TRBV30 and TRBJ2-5, with TRBD2 matching 9 bases. The CDR3 loop spans 18 amino acids. Germline CDR1 GTSNPN, CDR2 SVGIG (reference sequence). The J segment lost 2 bases and the V segment lost 2 bases, leaving 15 bases of the junction unmatched. The CDR3 is CAWSSLVAGVPGQETQYF. The CDR3 DNA reads TGTGCCTGGAGTAGTTTAGTAGCGGGAGTCCCGGGGCAAGAGACCCAGTACTTC.

The chain uses TRBV7-9 and TRBJ2-6; D gene ambiguous. V gave up 4 bases and J gave up 4 bases, with 8 bases separating them. The CDR3 contains 14 residues. Germline CDR1 SEHNR, CDR2 FQNEAQ (reference sequence). CDR3 coding DNA: TGTGCCAGCAGCTCCGGATCCGGGGCCAACGTCCTGACTTTC. This sequence encodes CASSSGSGANVLTF.

This clone was observed a handful of times. The rearrangement joins TRBV7-2 to TRBJ1-3; unclear D gene. The CDR3 totals 15 residues. V dropped 2 bases and J dropped 9 bases, with 17 bases sitting between them. Germline assignment: CDR1 SGHTA and CDR2 FQGNSA. The CDR3 DNA follows: TGTGCCAGCAGCTTAAGTGGCCAGAATCGGGGCACCATATATTTT. Translating gives CASSLSGQNRGTIYF.

This sequence joins TRBV19 and TRBJ2-2; unclear D gene. CDR3 length equals 11 residues. Germline CDR1 is LNHDA and CDR2 is SQIVND (reference sequence). V lost 3 bases, J lost 6 bases, and 2 bases lay in between. The CDR3 loop is CASSISGELFF. CDR3 sequence (DNA): TGTGCCAGTAGTATCTCCGGGGAGCTGTTTTTT.

CDR3 sequence reads: CASSLKGYEQYF. DNA of the CDR3: TGCGCCAGCAGTCTAAAGGGCTACGAGCAGTACTTC. V gene TRBV23-1 combines with J gene TRBJ2-7; D gene uncertain. TRBV23-1 falls under the ORF class, with uncertain function. This CDR3 is 12 amino acids long. V lost 4 bases and J lost 3, with 7 bases in between.

By its share, this clone is medium-sized. This sequence joins TRBV30 and TRBJ1-2; TRBD1 aligns across 9 bases. Germline V gene sequence: CDR1 GTSNPN, CDR2 SVGIG (reference sequence). Unmatched junction bases numbered 10, after V lost 2 bases and J lost 6 bases. The length of the CDR3 is 15 residues. The CDR3 region has the DNA TGTGCCTGGAGTACAGGGACAGGGTATGGAGATGGCTACACCTTC. Translating gives CAWSTGTGYGDGYTF.

The chain recombines TRBV2 with TRBJ2-6; D not resolved. CDR3 length equals 13 residues. The germline V gene has CDR1 SNHLY and CDR2 FYNNEI. Trimming took off 9 bases at V and 2 bases at J, with 8 bases between the two ends. CDR3 sequence: CARKTPGANVLTF. CDR3 DNA: TGTGCCAGGAAGACCCCTGGGGCCAACGTCCTGACTTTC.

The chain employs TRBV6-1 and TRBJ2-7, with TRBD2 matching 9 bases. Germline V lookup: CDR1 MNHNS, CDR2 SASEGT. CDR3 length: 14 amino acids. The junction had 9 bases not matched to a gene; V was cut back by 7 bases and J by 5 bases. CDR3 protein: CASTSSGNGNEQYF. CDR3 nucleotide sequence: TGTGCCAGCACATCTAGCGGGAACGGAAACGAGCAGTACTTC.

This rearrangement joins TRBV25-1 to TRBJ2-1; D gene ambiguous. The CDR3 sequence is 15 residues long. Germline CDR1 and CDR2: MGHDK and SYGVNS. The V gene lost 6 bases and the J gene lost 7 bases, with 19 bases spanning the gap. The CDR3 sequence: CASSPLGPGWNEQFF. The CDR3 nucleotides are TGTGCCAGCAGCCCCTTGGGCCCGGGCTGGAATGAGCAGTTCTTC.